The 28 T cell receptor beta chains below come from one sample, sequenced in a study of T cell responses to AZD1222 COVID-19 vaccine. TCRdb keeps only in-frame clones here, not all; method: immunoSEQ multiplex PCR. The table shows 80,000 or so clones, with 65% to 80% occurring only once. Source: peripheral blood, taken 28 days after the second dose of the MenACWY control vaccine. These receptors originate from an adult who received the MenACWY meningococcal vaccine as a control.

The rearrangement joins TRBV6-2 or TRBV6-3 to TRBJ2-1, with D unresolved. From germline, CDR1 is MNHEY and CDR2 SVGEGT. The V end lost 6 bases, the J end lost 5 bases, and 20 bases lay between the germline ends. This CDR3 is 16 amino acids long. The CDR3 nucleotides are TGTGCCAGCAGCCCCACCCTCGGACCGATCCACAATGAGCAGTTCTTC. This translates into CASSPTLGPIHNEQFF.

The chain employs TRBV6-1 and TRBJ2-7; possible D gene TRBD1, 7 bases. CDR1 is MNHNS, CDR2 SASEGT, per germline. The CDR3 covers 15 residues. Trimming removed 3 bases at V and 3 bases at J, with 15 bases between. CDR3: CASSEGTSGGYEQYF. DNA for the CDR3: TGTGCCAGCAGTGAGGGGACTTCAGGGGGCTACGAGCAGTACTTC.

This chain connects TRBV7-2 to TRBJ1-1; the D is unclear. The CDR3 length is 13 residues. V lost 4 bases, J lost 2 bases, and 8 bases lay in between. CDR1 and CDR2 (germline): SGHTA, FQGNSA. CDR3 protein: CASSSISNTEAFF. Here the CDR3 DNA reads TGTGCCAGCAGCTCAATTTCAAACACTGAAGCTTTCTTT.

Only a few counts were recorded for this clone. The genes are TRBV5-1 and TRBJ1-6, with D unclear. CDR1 and CDR2 from the germline V gene are SGHRS and YFSETQ. The V end lost 5 bases, the J end lost 9 bases, and 18 bases lay between the germline ends. The CDR3 covers 15 residues. This CDR3 is CASRVAENSGSPLHF. The CDR3, as DNA: TGCGCCAGCAGAGTAGCGGAAAACTCAGGTTCACCCCTCCACTTT.

This clone was picked up one time. The chain carries TRBV5-6 and TRBJ1-2, with TRBD1 as a possible D gene (6 bases). The CDR3 is 14 amino acids. The germline CDR1 and CDR2 sequences are SGHDT and YYEEEE. Trimming pared 2 bases from V and 3 bases from J, leaving 11 bases between. The CDR3 protein is CASSFYRADYGYTF. Here the CDR3 DNA reads TGTGCCAGCAGCTTCTACAGGGCCGACTATGGCTACACCTTC.

The chain joins TRBV12-3 or TRBV12-4 to TRBJ2-7; possibly TRBD2 for D (5 bases). Trimming removed 3 bases at V and 3 bases at J, with 6 bases between. CDR3 length equals 12 residues. This chain's CDR3 is CASSFGDYEQYF. DNA for the CDR3: TGTGCCAGCAGTTTCGGGGACTACGAGCAGTACTTC.

CDR3 loop: CASSEALTAGNTIYF. In DNA form, the CDR3 reads TGTGCCAGCAGTGAAGCGCTTACGGCTGGAAACACCATATATTTT. The chain carries TRBV6-1 and TRBJ1-3; D not resolved. The CDR3 consists of 15 residues. Germline V gene sequence: CDR1 MNHNS, CDR2 SASEGT. Trimming shortened V by 0 bases and J by 2 bases, and 8 bases separated the two germline ends.

The chain combines TRBV6-5 with TRBJ2-5, with 13 nucleotides matching TRBD2. Germline trimming cut 6 bases from V and 2 bases from J; bases unmatched to any gene: 3. CDR1 is MNHEY and CDR2 is SVGAGI in the germline V gene. The CDR3 sequence is 15 residues long. This CDR3 reads CASSPTSGGQETQYF. The DNA for the CDR3 is TGTGCCAGCAGCCCGACTAGCGGGGGGCAAGAGACCCAGTACTTC.

The V call is TRBV7-9, the J call TRBJ2-3, with D unclear. Germline V gene lookup returns CDR1 SEHNR and CDR2 FQNEAQ (reference sequence). This CDR3 spans 15 amino acids. Trimming left V 2 bases short and J 0 bases short, with 9 bases between. The DNA of the CDR3 is TGTGCCAGCAGCTTAAAGGGAATTAGCACAGATACGCAGTATTTT. Translating it yields CASSLKGISTDTQYF.

The chain has TRBV19 and TRBJ2-5; a possible D gene is TRBD2 (5 bases). This CDR3 contains 14 residues. Germline V gene sequence: CDR1 LNHDA, CDR2 SQIVND (reference sequence). V was pared by 3 bases and J by 2 bases, with 10 bases between. The CDR3 protein is CASSISGMQETQYF. The CDR3 DNA sequence: TGTGCCAGTAGTATCTCCGGGATGCAAGAGACCCAGTACTTC.

This chain connects TRBV7-3 to TRBJ1-1; 7 nucleotides agree with TRBD1. CDR3 size: 13 residues. Germline V gene lookup returns CDR1 SGHTA and CDR2 FQGTGA. V trimming: 3 bases; J trimming: 3 bases; junction bases outside the gene matches: 1. The CDR3 nucleotides read TGTGCCAGCAGCTTGGGACAGCACACTGAAGCTTTCTTT. Amino acids: CASSLGQHTEAFF. Full variable domain (outside the CDR3, taken from reference TRBV7-3 and TRBJ1-1): GAGVSQTPSNKVTEKGKYVELRCDPISGHTALYWYRQSLGQGPEFLIYFQGTGAADDSGLPNDRFFAVRPEGSVSTLKIQRTERGDSAVYLCASSLGQHTEAFFGQGTRLTVV.

The rearrangement links TRBV7-2 to TRBJ1-1; a weak D match, TRBD1 (5 bases). The germline gives CDR1 SGHTA, CDR2 FQGNSA. V lost 5 bases and J 4 bases, leaving 14 bases between the germline ends. The CDR3 totals 14 residues. The CDR3 sequence: CASSPYSGTTEAFF. The CDR3 DNA follows: TGTGCCAGCAGCCCTTACTCAGGGACCACTGAAGCTTTCTTT.

The rearrangement joins TRBV14 to TRBJ2-1, with TRBD1 matching over 8 bases. Losses at the gene ends were 4 bases for V and 4 bases for J; bases not matched to a gene: 6. The CDR3 length is 15 residues. Germline V CDR1 and CDR2: SGHDN, FVKESK. The CDR3 DNA is TGTGCCAGCAGCCCCGAGACAGGGGATTACAATGAGCAGTTCTTC. This encodes CASSPETGDYNEQFF.

This chain uses TRBV2 with TRBJ2-1; TRBD2 aligns across 7 bases. The J segment lost 2 bases and the V segment lost 6 bases, leaving 7 bases of the junction unmatched. Germline V gives CDR1 SNHLY, CDR2 FYNNEI. CDR3 length equals 15 residues. In nucleotides, the CDR3 is TGTGCCAGCAGCGCTAGCGGATTAACCTACAATGAGCAGTTCTTC. Protein product: CASSASGLTYNEQFF.

The chain employs TRBV9 and TRBJ2-6; 8 bases align to TRBD1. After removal of 4 bases from V and 5 bases from J, the junction contained 5 bases not matched to a gene. The CDR3 has 15 amino acids. Germline values: CDR1 SGDLS, CDR2 YYNGEE. DNA of the CDR3: TGTGCCAGCAGCCCGGACAGGGTTAGGGCCAACGTCCTGACTTTC. It specifies CASSPDRVRANVLTF.

To note about this clone: The limits of the CDR3 on the DNA are not certain, so only TCRdb's listed CDR3 is given. The chain employs TRBV12-1 and TRBJ1-1; no DNA check was done on the table's D call, TRBD1. TRBV12-1 is termed a pseudogene. The CDR3 contains 17 residues when both ends are counted. The CDR3: CASSFGTGTSMNTEAFF.

The chain couples TRBV7-9 to TRBJ2-7; 9 bases map to TRBD1. The V and J ends lost 4 bases and 3 bases, in that order; junction bases with no gene match: 7. Germline V gene lookup returns CDR1 SEHNR and CDR2 FQNEAQ (reference sequence). The CDR3 extends over 15 amino acids. DNA for the CDR3: TGTGCCAGCAGCTCAGGACAGGGGATACACTACGAGCAGTACTTC. This gives the protein CASSSGQGIHYEQYF. Filled out from reference TRBV7-9 and TRBJ2-7, the complete variable domain reads DTGVSQNPRHKITKRGQNVTFRCDPISEHNRLYWYRQTLGQGPEFLTYFQNEAQLEKSRLLSDRFSAERPKGSFSTLEIQRTEQGDSAMYLCASSSGQGIHYEQYFGPGTRLTVT.

This CDR3 is CASSYQETQYF. CDR3 nucleotides: TGTGCCAGCAGTTATCAAGAGACCCAGTACTTC. V gene TRBV2 combines with J gene TRBJ2-5; D unclear. Germline V lookup: CDR1 SNHLY, CDR2 FYNNEI. V was trimmed by 5 bases and J by 2 bases, leaving 3 bases between them. The length of the CDR3 is 11 residues.

The chain joins TRBV5-4 to TRBJ1-2; D ambiguous. The germline gives CDR1 SGHNT, CDR2 YYREEE (reference sequence). V was cut by 3 bases and J by 4 bases, with 13 bases left in between. The CDR3 has 14 amino acids. The CDR3 spells CASSSHWRGYGYTF. DNA for the CDR3: TGTGCCAGCAGCTCGCACTGGCGAGGCTATGGCTACACCTTC.

V and J are TRBV19 and TRBJ2-2; D not resolved. Trimming cost V 0 bases and J 8 bases, with 19 bases left between them. CDR3 length: 17 amino acids. Per germline, CDR1 LNHDA and CDR2 SQIVND (reference sequence). The CDR3 protein is CASSIEWPSPERGELFF. CDR3 sequence (DNA): TGTGCCAGTAGTATAGAGTGGCCTTCGCCTGAACGGGGGGAGCTGTTTTTT. Full variable domain (rest looked up from reference TRBV19 and TRBJ2-2): DGGITQSPKYLFRKEGQNVTLSCEQNLNHDAMYWYRQDPGQGLRLIYYSQIVNDFQKGDIAEGYSVSREKKESFPLTVTSAQKNPTAFYLCASSIEWPSPERGELFFGEGSRLTVL.

The chain employs TRBV9 and TRBJ2-1, with TRBD2 identical over 7 bases. CDR1 SGDLS and CDR2 YYNGEE come from the germline V gene. The CDR3 runs to 16 residues. Germline trimming cut 0 bases from V and 5 bases from J; bases unmatched to any gene: 8. CDR3 amino acids: CASSVVGSGPHNEQFF. CDR3 nucleotides: TGTGCCAGCAGCGTAGTCGGTAGCGGGCCCCACAATGAGCAGTTCTTC. Drawing the rest from reference TRBV9 and TRBJ2-1, the complete variable domain is DSGVTQTPKHLITATGQRVTLRCSPRSGDLSVYWYQQSLDQGLQFLIQYYNGEERAKGNILERFSAQQFPDLHSELNLSSLELGDSALYFCASSVVGSGPHNEQFFGPGTRLTVL.

In the case of this clone: Within the sample, other DNA sequences also encode this same CDR3. The chain recombines TRBV2 with TRBJ2-7, with unresolved D. V lost 3 bases to trimming and J lost 2 bases, with 2 bases between them. The CDR3 consists of 11 residues. Germline CDR1 and CDR2: SNHLY and FYNNEI. This chain's CDR3 is CASSEAYEQYF. The CDR3 DNA reads TGTGCCAGCAGTGAGGCCTACGAGCAGTACTTC.

The chain uses TRBV9 and TRBJ1-1; D ambiguous. The CDR3 totals 16 residues. Germline loops: CDR1 SGDLS, CDR2 YYNGEE. The V gene lost 0 bases and the J gene lost 2 bases, with 14 bases spanning the gap. The CDR3, as DNA: TGTGCCAGCAGCGTAGCTCCGGCATTATCTAACACTGAAGCTTTCTTT. Residues: CASSVAPALSNTEAFF.

This clone is judged medium-sized. The rearrangement joins TRBV5-6 to TRBJ1-1; tentative D call: TRBD1 (6 bases). This CDR3 is built from 15 residues. CDR1 and CDR2 from the germline V gene are SGHDT and YYEEEE. V lost 2 bases to trimming and J lost 0 bases, with 11 bases between them. CDR3: CASSLTGTLNTEAFF. The DNA of the CDR3 is TGTGCCAGCAGCTTAACCGGGACATTGAACACTGAAGCTTTCTTT.

The chain employs TRBV6-2 or TRBV6-3 and TRBJ1-1; D possibly corresponds to TRBD1 (5 bases). Germline V CDR1 and CDR2: MNHEY, SVGEGT. This CDR3 region has 13 residues. V lost 6 bases to trimming and J lost 8 bases, with 16 bases between them. The CDR3, as DNA: TGTGCCAGCAGCCCCTTCAACAGGCCCGAAGCTTTCTTT. As protein: CASSPFNRPEAFF.

The gene calls are TRBV19 and TRBJ2-1; unclear D gene. With 1 base removed from V and 9 bases from J, the gap between germline ends came to 19 bases. The CDR3 is made up of 16 amino acids. Germline values: CDR1 LNHDA, CDR2 SQIVND (reference sequence). The CDR3 loop reads CASSIVFRVRWGEQFF. DNA for the CDR3: TGTGCCAGTAGTATAGTATTCCGGGTAAGGTGGGGTGAGCAGTTCTTC.

V usage is TRBV19 and J usage is TRBJ2-3, with 8 bases lining up with TRBD2. Trimming took 2 bases from V and 1 from J; bases not matched to a gene: 5. Germline CDR1 is LNHDA and CDR2 is SQIVND (reference sequence). The CDR3 sequence is 16 residues long. The DNA of the CDR3 is TGTGCCAGTAGTATAAGGAGCGGGAGAGGCACAGATACGCAGTATTTT. Protein product: CASSIRSGRGTDTQYF.

The rearrangement uses TRBV5-6 and TRBJ2-3; the D gene is possibly TRBD2 (7 bases). The CDR3 contains 15 residues. Per germline, CDR1 SGHDT and CDR2 YYEEEE. V gave up 4 bases and J gave up 1 base, with 13 bases separating them. CDR3 loop: CASSHGGRGTDTQYF. The CDR3 DNA reads as TGTGCCAGCAGCCACGGGGGGCGGGGCACAGATACGCAGTATTTT.